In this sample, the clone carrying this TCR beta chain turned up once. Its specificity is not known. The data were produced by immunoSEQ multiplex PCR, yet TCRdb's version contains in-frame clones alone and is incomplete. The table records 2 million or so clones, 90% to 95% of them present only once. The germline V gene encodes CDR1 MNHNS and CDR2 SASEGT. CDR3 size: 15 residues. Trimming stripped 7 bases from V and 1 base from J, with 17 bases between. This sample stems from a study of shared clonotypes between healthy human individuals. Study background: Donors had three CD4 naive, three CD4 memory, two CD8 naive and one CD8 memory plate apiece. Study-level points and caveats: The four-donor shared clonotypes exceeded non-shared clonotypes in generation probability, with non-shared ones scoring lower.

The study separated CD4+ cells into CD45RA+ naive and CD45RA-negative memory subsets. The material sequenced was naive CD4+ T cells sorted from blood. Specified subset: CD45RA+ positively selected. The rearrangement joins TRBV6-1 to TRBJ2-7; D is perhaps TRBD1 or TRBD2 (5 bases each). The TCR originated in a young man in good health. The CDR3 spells CASNEMGWGSYEQYF. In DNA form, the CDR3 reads TGTGCCAGCAACGAGATGGGGTGGGGGTCCTACGAGCAGTACTTC.